This TCR beta chain was obtained from a study of response to subunit inactivated influenza vaccine. TCRdb itself ran the RT-PCR reads through MiXCR, one entry per CDR3 protein. The table lists about 190,000 distinct CDR3 sequences, approximately 15% of them singletons, with under 30% in the top ten. CDR1 SQVTM and CDR2 ANQGSEA come from the germline V gene. V was clipped by 3 bases and J by 3 bases, with 17 bases between them. The CDR3 spans 15 residues. The clonotype comes from a man in his fifties who received an inactivated influenza vaccine. The sample consisted of CD8+ T cells sorted from PBMCs, taken roughly 5 days after vaccination. V and J are TRBV29-1 and TRBJ2-5, with D perhaps TRBD2 (6 bases). The chain's CDR3 is CSVEAIAVIEETQYF. The DNA of the CDR3 is TGCAGCGTTGAGGCAATAGCGGTAATCGAAGAGACCCAGTACTTC.